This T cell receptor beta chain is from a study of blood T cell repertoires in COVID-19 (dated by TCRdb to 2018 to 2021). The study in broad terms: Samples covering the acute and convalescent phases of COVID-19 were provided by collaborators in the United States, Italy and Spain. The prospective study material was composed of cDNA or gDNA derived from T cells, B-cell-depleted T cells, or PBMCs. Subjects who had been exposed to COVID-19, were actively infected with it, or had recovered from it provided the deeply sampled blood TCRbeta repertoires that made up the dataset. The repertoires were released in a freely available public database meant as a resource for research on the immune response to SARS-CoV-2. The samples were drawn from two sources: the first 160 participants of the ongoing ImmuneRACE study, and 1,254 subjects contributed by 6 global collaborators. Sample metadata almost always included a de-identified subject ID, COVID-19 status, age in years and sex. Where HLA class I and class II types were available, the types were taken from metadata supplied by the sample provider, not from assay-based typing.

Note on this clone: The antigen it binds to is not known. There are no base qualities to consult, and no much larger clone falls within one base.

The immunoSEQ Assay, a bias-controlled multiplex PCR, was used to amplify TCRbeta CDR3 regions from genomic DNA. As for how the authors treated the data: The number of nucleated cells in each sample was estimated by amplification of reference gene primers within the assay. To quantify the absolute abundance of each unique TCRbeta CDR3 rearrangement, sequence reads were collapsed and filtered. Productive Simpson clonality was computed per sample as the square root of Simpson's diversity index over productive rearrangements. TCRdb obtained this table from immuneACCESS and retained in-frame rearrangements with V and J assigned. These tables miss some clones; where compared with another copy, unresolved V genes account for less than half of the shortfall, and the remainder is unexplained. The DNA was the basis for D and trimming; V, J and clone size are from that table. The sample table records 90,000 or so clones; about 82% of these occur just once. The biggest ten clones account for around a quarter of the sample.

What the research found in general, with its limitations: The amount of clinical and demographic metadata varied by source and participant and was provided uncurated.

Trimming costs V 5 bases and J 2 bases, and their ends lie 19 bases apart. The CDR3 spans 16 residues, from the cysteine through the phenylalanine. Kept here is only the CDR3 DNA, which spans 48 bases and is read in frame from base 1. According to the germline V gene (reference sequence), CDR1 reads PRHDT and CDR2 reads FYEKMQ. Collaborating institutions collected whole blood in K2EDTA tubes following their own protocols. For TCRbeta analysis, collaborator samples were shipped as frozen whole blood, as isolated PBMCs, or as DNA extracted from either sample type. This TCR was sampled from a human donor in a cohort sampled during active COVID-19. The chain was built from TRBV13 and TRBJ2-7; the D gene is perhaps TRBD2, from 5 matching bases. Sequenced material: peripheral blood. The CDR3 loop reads CASSPRRTQPTYEQYF. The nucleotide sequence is TGTGCCAGCAGCCCTCGCCGGACTCAACCTACCTACGAGCAGTACTTC. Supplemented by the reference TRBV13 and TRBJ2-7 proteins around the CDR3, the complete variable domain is AAGVIQSPRHLIKEKRETATLKCYPIPRHDTVYWYQQGPGQDPQFLISFYEKMQSDKGSIPDRFSAQQFSDYHSELNMSSLELGDSALYFCASSPRRTQPTYEQYFGPGTRLTVT.